This paragraph covers one TCR beta chain sequence. Cycle 7 day 1, cycle 4 day 1, and baseline were the timepoints at which blood was sampled. The V end lost 1 base, the J end lost 11 bases, and 14 bases lay between the germline ends. The CDR3 has 13 amino acids. The germline V gene has CDR1 SGHVS and CDR2 FNYEAQ. Using immunoSEQ multiplex PCR, the repertoire was profiled, and TCRdb retains in-frame clones only, with some absent. Of 70,000 to 90,000 clones detected, around four fifths appear once; the ten largest clones hold about 1.8%. The data belong to a study of OX40 agonist ivuxolimab in advanced cancers. Study-wide context: The drug used for patients, ivuxolimab, was an agonistic anti-OX40 (CD134) antibody. The group had a mean age of roughly 56 years, ranged from about 20 to 90, and was 82.7% male.

The chain is built from TRBV7-6 and TRBJ1-1, with D perhaps matching TRBD1 (5 bases). The sequencing used CD4+ or CD8+ T cells sorted from blood, collected in a trial of the OX40 agonist ivuxolimab. The TCR sequence derives from an adult with an advanced solid tumor such as melanoma, head and neck, liver or kidney cancer. CDR3 bases: TGTGCCAGCAGCTTAGGGGGGGACCGAGGTGCTTTCTTT. It yields the protein CASSLGGDRGAFF.